This TCR beta chain emerged from a study of HIV-infected children after antiretroviral therapy interruption. This clonotype has a handful of counts. RNA-based 3' RACE libraries used unique molecular identifiers. MiXCR was run by TCRdb on the 3' RACE reads, yielding one entry per CDR3 protein. The table records 90,000 or so distinct CDR3 sequences, approximately 6.9% of them present only once. Trimming stripped 5 bases from V and 0 bases from J, with 8 bases between. The CDR3 totals 13 residues. Germline values: CDR1 SEHNR, CDR2 FQNEAQ (reference sequence). The sample's treatment: PENTA 11 planned treatment interruption arm or continuous ART arm.

The chain has TRBV7-9 and TRBJ2-7; D ambiguous. Sequenced here: CD45RA+ CD4+ T cells from PBMCs, pooled from several time points, sampled from a donor given antiretroviral therapy, either interrupted or continuous. The subset: naive CD4+ CD45RA+ CD45RO- T cells. This sequence was found in a pool of human donors with HIV. The CDR3 DNA follows: TGTGCCAGCAGCCCACTCAGCTCCTACGAGCAGTACTTC. Translated, it gives CASSPLSSYEQYF. Looking up the rest from reference TRBV7-9 and TRBJ2-7 gives the full variable domain: DTGVSQNPRHKITKRGQNVTFRCDPISEHNRLYWYRQTLGQGPEFLTYFQNEAQLEKSRLLSDRFSAERPKGSFSTLEIQRTEQGDSAMYLCASSPLSSYEQYFGPGTRLTVT.